This record covers a single T cell receptor beta chain. Its antigen is currently unknown. This sample is drawn from a study of cytomegalovirus exposure and HLA in healthy donors. The study, taken as a whole, reports: Later, an analysis found that TCR clusters from the first cohort tended to co-occur in the 120 or so validation repertoires.

Data came from immunoSEQ multiplex PCR; TCRdb stores just in-frame clones and leaves some out. The table includes some 150,000 clones, roughly nine tenths detected once. CDR3 length: 14 residues. The V and J ends lost 1 base and 5 bases, in that order; junction bases with no gene match: 4. Per the germline V gene, CDR1 is MNHEY and CDR2 is SMNVEV (reference sequence). The chain has TRBV27 and TRBJ2-7; 8 bases are a match to TRBD1. The sequence came from a woman younger than 30 in good health and CMV-seropositive. Sequencing was carried out using PBMCs. The CDR3 here is CASSLWGRGHEQYF. The CDR3 region has the DNA TGTGCCAGCAGTTTATGGGGCAGGGGGCACGAGCAGTACTTC.